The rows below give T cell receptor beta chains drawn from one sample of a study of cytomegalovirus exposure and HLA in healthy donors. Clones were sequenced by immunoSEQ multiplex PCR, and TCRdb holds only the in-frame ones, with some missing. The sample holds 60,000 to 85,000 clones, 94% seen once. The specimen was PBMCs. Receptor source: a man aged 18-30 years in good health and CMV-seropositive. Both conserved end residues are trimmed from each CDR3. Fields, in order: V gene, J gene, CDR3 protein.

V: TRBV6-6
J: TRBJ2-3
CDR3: ATITPRTYTQY

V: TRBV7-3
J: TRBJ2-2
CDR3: ASSLSGLAGGGGELF

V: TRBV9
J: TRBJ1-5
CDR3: ASSARDTHQPQH

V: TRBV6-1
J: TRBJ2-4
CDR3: ATRDRSKNIQY

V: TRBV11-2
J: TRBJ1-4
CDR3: ASSLRVVNEKLF

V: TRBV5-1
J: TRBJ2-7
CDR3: ASSVPTGTYEQY

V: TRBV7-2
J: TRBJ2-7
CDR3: ASSRGLYEQY

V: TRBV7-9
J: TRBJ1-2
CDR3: ASSSEQAIYGYT

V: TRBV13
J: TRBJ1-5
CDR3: ASSSPGNNQPQH

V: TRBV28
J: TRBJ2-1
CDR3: ASSALAGGGNEQF

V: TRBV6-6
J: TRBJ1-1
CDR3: ASISQGEGVTEAF

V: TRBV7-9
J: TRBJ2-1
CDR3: ASRQGTSGRTMREF

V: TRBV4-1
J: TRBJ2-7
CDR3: ASSRGQLEHEQY

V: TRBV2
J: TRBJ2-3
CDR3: ASKRQGGTDTQY

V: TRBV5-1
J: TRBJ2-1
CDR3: ASSLTSGKYNEQF

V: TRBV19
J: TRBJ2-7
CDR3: ASSGTSGSYEQY

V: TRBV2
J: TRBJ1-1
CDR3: ASSDIGTGNTEAF

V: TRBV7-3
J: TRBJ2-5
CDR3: ASSLTADRRLETQY

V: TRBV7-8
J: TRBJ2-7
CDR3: ASSIRDRVREQY

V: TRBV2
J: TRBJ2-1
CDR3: ASSPRLQTAVNEQF

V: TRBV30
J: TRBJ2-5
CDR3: AWSVKSSGTQY

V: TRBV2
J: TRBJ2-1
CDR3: ASRGGYHNEQF

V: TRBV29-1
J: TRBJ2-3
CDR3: SVDLPDTDTQY

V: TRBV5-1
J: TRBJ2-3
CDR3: ASRKTGDVTDTQY

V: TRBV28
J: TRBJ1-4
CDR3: ASSSRFGTGGEKLF

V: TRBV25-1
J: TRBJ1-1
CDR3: ASSGGVDTEAF

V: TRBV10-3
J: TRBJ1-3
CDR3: AMGQGNTIY

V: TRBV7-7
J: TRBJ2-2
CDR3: ASSPREIRHGELF

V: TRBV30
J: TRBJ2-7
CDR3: AWSALNRGHEQY

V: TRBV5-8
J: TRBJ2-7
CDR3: ASSLGQGADEQY

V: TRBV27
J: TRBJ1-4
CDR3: ASSVDRTNEKLF

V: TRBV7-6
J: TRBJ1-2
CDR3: ASSLTGGVGYGYT

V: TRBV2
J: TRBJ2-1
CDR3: ARDQQGAPYNEQF

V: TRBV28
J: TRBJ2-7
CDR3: ASRTGLSAYEQY

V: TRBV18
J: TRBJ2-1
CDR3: ASSPGTGGTHEQF

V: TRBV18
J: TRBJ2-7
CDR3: ASSPGTAYYEQY

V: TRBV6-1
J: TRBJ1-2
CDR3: ASSEVTGPQAYGYT

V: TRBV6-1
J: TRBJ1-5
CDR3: ASSEVGGLGNQPQH

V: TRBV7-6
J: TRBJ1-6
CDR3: ASSTSRSYNSPLH

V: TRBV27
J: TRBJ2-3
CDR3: ASGGDTQY

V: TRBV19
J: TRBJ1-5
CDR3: ASSVMAGGNQPQH

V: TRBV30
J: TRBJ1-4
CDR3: ACNGSTNEKLF

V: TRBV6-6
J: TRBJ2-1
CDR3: ASSYSAAVNEQF

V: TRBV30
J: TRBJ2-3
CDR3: AWSVGGPQSDTQY

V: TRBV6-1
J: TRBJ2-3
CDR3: ASTSGTSGGDTQY

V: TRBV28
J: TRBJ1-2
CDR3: ASRPPGSNYGYT

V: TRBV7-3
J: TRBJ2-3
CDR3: ASSLPVVAGLVDTQY

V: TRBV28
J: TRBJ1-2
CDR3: ASSLGGSPHYGYT

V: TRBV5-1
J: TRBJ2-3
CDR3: ASSSGVRDTQY

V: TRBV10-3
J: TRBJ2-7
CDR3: AISGGTGLGEQY

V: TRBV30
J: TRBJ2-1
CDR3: AGGGGRAYNEQF

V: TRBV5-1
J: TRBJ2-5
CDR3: ASTTGQPKGQETQY

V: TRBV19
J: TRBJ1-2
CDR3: ANPGRGNYGYT

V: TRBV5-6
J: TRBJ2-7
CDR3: ASSFNLAVSYEQY

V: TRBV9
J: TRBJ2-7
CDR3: ASSVTGAVDYEQY

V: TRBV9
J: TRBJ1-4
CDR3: ASSPGGGGEKLF

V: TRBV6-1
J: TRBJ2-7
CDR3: ASSADRWYVEQY

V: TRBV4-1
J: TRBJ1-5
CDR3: ASSQDPEEGNQPQH